A single sample is the source of the 28 T cell receptor beta chains below, sequenced in a study of radiation and T cells in renal cell carcinoma. As for treatment: treatment-naive control, cytoreductive nephrectomy. Using immunoSEQ multiplex PCR, the repertoire was profiled, and TCRdb retains in-frame clones only, with some absent. The sample contains approximately 15,000 clones, 55% to 75% of which appear only once. The source material was tumor tissue, sampled from a patient whose treatment was nephrectomy without radiotherapy. The receptors here all came from a middle-aged man with renal cell carcinoma.

The CDR3 spells CASSLSGRVDQPQHF. CDR3 sequence (DNA): TGCGCCAGCAGCTTGTCCGGCAGGGTTGATCAGCCCCAGCATTTT. The rearrangement uses TRBV5-1 and TRBJ1-5, with a weak D call TRBD1 (5 bases). The germline V gene has CDR1 SGHRS and CDR2 YFSETQ. V lost 1 base and J lost 5, with 13 bases in between. CDR3 length: 15 amino acids.

The chain links TRBV4-2 to TRBJ1-2; D remains unclear. Germline lookup yields CDR1 LGHNA and CDR2 YNFKEQ. The CDR3 consists of 14 residues. Between the trimmed V and J ends, which lost 3 bases and 4 bases, there was a span of 12 bases. The CDR3 nucleotides are TGTGCCAGCAGCCAGATAGACGGAGCCTATGGCTACACCTTC. This translates into CASSQIDGAYGYTF.

The chain is built from TRBV2 and TRBJ1-4; 7 positions match TRBD1. V lost 7 bases and J lost 1; bases outside the gene matches: 6. Germline CDR1 and CDR2: SNHLY and FYNNEI. The CDR3 has 15 residues. The CDR3: CASNRQGGTNEKLFF. CDR3 DNA: TGTGCCAGCAATCGACAGGGCGGAACTAATGAAAAACTGTTTTTT. Drawing the rest from reference TRBV2 and TRBJ1-4, the complete variable domain is EPEVTQTPSHQVTQMGQEVILRCVPISNHLYFYWYRQILGQKVEFLVSFYNNEISEKSEIFDDQFSVERPDGSNFTLKIRSTKLEDSAMYFCASNRQGGTNEKLFFGSGTQLSVL.

The CDR3 protein is CASSLGSGAQGAQNEKLFF. In DNA form, the CDR3 reads TGTGCCAGCAGCTTAGGGTCAGGGGCCCAGGGTGCTCAAAATGAAAAACTGTTTTTT. The rearrangement joins TRBV7-4 to TRBJ1-4; D may be TRBD1 (6 bases). Trimming pared 1 base from V and 5 bases from J, leaving 23 bases between. Germline V lookup: CDR1 SGHVT, CDR2 SQSDAQ. CDR3 length: 19 amino acids.

The chain recombines TRBV18 with TRBJ2-7; D remains ambiguous. Trimming removed 5 bases at V and 0 bases at J, with 5 bases between. CDR1 is KGHSH, CDR2 LQKENI, per germline. CDR3 length: 12 amino acids. The CDR3 here is CASSAHSYEQYF. CDR3 in DNA: TGTGCCAGCTCAGCCCACTCCTACGAGCAGTACTTC.

The rearrangement links TRBV7-9 to TRBJ1-2, with a tentative D call TRBD1 (5 bases). CDR1 is SEHNR, CDR2 FQNEAQ, per germline (reference sequence). CDR3 size: 14 residues. V lost 5 bases and J lost 2, with 12 bases in between. DNA of the CDR3: TGTGCCAGCAGCCTAGAGGGACGGAACTATGGCTACACCTTC. Translating gives CASSLEGRNYGYTF.

This clone was observed a handful of times. The V call is TRBV5-1, the J call TRBJ1-6; 8 bases align to TRBD1. The CDR3 consists of 16 residues. After removal of 0 bases from V and 10 bases from J, the junction contained 9 bases not matched to a gene. Germline CDR1 is SGHRS and CDR2 is YFSETQ. CDR3 sequence reads: CASSLALGTGASPLHF. CDR3 DNA: TGCGCCAGCAGCTTGGCCCTCGGGACAGGTGCCTCACCCCTCCACTTT.

This clone was counted a single time. The rearrangement links TRBV7-6 to TRBJ2-1, with 10 bases fitting TRBD2. This CDR3 region has 15 residues. Germline V gene lookup returns CDR1 SGHVS and CDR2 FNYEAQ. The ends lost 5 bases at V and 9 bases at J; junction bases unmatched: 10. CDR3 protein: CASSVQRGGSGEQFF. CDR3 in DNA: TGTGCCAGCAGCGTCCAGCGGGGGGGCTCTGGTGAGCAGTTCTTC.

The genes are TRBV9 and TRBJ2-3; D may correspond to TRBD1 or TRBD2 (5 bases each). Germline V gene data show CDR1 as SGDLS and CDR2 as YYNGEE. V was clipped by 4 bases and J by 8 bases, with 14 bases between them. The CDR3 runs 13 residues. The CDR3 DNA reads as TGTGCCAGCAGCCCCCATGAGAGGGGTACGCAGTATTTT. Encoded protein: CASSPHERGTQYF.

This sequence joins TRBV25-1 and TRBJ1-1, with 7 bases aligning to TRBD1. Trimming at V came to 4 bases and at J to 5 bases, leaving 4 bases not matched to a gene. Germline loops: CDR1 MGHDK, CDR2 SYGVNS. This CDR3 region has 13 residues. The CDR3 DNA is TGTGCCAGCAGTGGGCAGGGGGAAACTGAAGCTTTCTTT. Translation: CASSGQGETEAFF.

This clone was recorded once. The chain recombines TRBV5-1 with TRBJ1-1, with D uncertain. V lost 0 bases, J lost 1 base, and 7 bases lay in between. CDR3 length: 14 amino acids. Germline assignment: CDR1 SGHRS and CDR2 YFSETQ. The CDR3 loop reads CASSLGPTNTEAFF. CDR3 DNA sequence: TGCGCCAGCAGCTTGGGACCAACGAACACTGAAGCTTTCTTT.

This clone is medium-sized (0.01 to 0.1%). The V gene is TRBV9, the J gene TRBJ1-1; D not resolved. This CDR3 contains 13 residues. Between the trimmed V and J ends, which lost 0 bases and 8 bases, there was a span of 11 bases. The germline gives CDR1 SGDLS, CDR2 YYNGEE. CDR3 sequence (DNA): TGTGCCAGCAGCGTAGATCGTACCGCCGAAGCTTTCTTT. This codes for CASSVDRTAEAFF.

By its share, this clone is medium-sized. The rearrangement uses TRBV7-6 and TRBJ1-2; tentative D call: TRBD1 (5 bases). The germline CDR1 and CDR2 sequences are SGHVS and FNYEAQ. This CDR3 has 16 amino acids. With 5 bases removed from V and 4 bases from J, the gap between germline ends came to 20 bases. The CDR3 sequence is CASSPQGIGAFYGYTF. The CDR3 DNA reads as TGTGCCAGCAGCCCCCAAGGTATAGGGGCTTTCTATGGCTACACCTTC.

The rearrangement links TRBV5-1 to TRBJ1-1; no definite D call. The V and J ends lost 5 bases and 1 base respectively, with 18 bases between them. The CDR3 contains 16 residues. CDR1 and CDR2 (germline): SGHRS, YFSETQ. The CDR3 coding sequence is TGCGCCAGCAGTCCTAACCCCGGGGTCCGGAACACTGAAGCTTTCTTT. Amino acids: CASSPNPGVRNTEAFF. The complete variable domain, with remaining parts taken from reference TRBV5-1 and TRBJ1-1, reads KAGVTQTPRYLIKTRGQQVTLSCSPISGHRSVSWYQQTPGQGLQFLFEYFSETQRNKGNFPGRFSGRQFSNSRSEMNVSTLELGDSALYLCASSPNPGVRNTEAFFGQGTRLTVV.

This sequence joins TRBV5-1 and TRBJ2-2, with 8 bases lining up with TRBD1. With V trimmed by 4 bases and J by 3 bases, 8 bases remained unmatched. Per germline, CDR1 SGHRS and CDR2 YFSETQ. CDR3 length: 16 amino acids. The CDR3 DNA reads as TGCGCCAGCAGCACCCTGACAGGGGACCACACCGGGGAGCTGTTTTTT. Amino acids: CASSTLTGDHTGELFF.

DNA for the CDR3: TGCGCCAGCAGTGTGTCGGGGGCCGACGGCGGGGAGCTGTTTTTT. It codes for CASSVSGADGGELFF. The V call is TRBV10-1, the J call TRBJ2-2; D possibly matches TRBD1 or TRBD2 (6 bases each). The V end was cut by 4 bases, the J end by 7 bases, with 16 bases between. Germline CDR1 WNHNN, CDR2 SYGVQD (reference sequence). The CDR3 runs to 15 residues.

This clone has a handful of counts. The V gene is TRBV6-5, the J gene TRBJ2-1, with D tentatively TRBD1 (6 bases). CDR3 length: 16 residues. Trimming removed 4 bases from V and 5 bases from J, with 18 bases in between. CDR1 and CDR2 from the germline V gene are MNHEY and SVGAGI. As DNA, the CDR3 is TGTGCCAGCAGTTGGACAGCCCGACCTTATAACAATGAGCAGTTCTTC. It is translated as CASSWTARPYNNEQFF.

This clone was seen a handful of times. The chain couples TRBV2 to TRBJ1-2; the D is unclear. CDR3 length: 13 amino acids. Trimming left V 4 bases short and J 8 bases short, with 14 bases between. Germline V CDR1 and CDR2: SNHLY, FYNNEI. The CDR3 loop reads CASSGQRLGGYTF. CDR3 bases: TGTGCCAGCAGTGGCCAGAGATTAGGGGGCTACACCTTC.

The J gene is TRBJ2-5, the V gene TRBV2; D is perhaps TRBD1 (5 bases). Trimming pared 8 bases from V and 5 bases from J, leaving 15 bases between. The CDR3 contains 13 residues. The germline V gene encodes CDR1 SNHLY and CDR2 FYNNEI. The CDR3 DNA is TGTGCCAGCGGACGACAGACGTTCGAGACCCAGTACTTC. Residues: CASGRQTFETQYF. The full variable domain, completed using reference TRBV2 and TRBJ2-5, is EPEVTQTPSHQVTQMGQEVILRCVPISNHLYFYWYRQILGQKVEFLVSFYNNEISEKSEIFDDQFSVERPDGSNFTLKIRSTKLEDSAMYFCASGRQTFETQYFGPGTRLLVL.

This clone has only one observation. J is TRBJ2-1 and V is TRBV5-1, with D tentatively TRBD1 (5 bases). Trimming took off 1 base at V and 4 bases at J, with 9 bases between the two ends. The CDR3 runs to 14 residues. The germline V gene has CDR1 SGHRS and CDR2 YFSETQ. In DNA form, the CDR3 reads TGCGCCAGCAGCTTGAGTGGGGCTTACAATGAGCAGTTCTTC. It codes for CASSLSGAYNEQFF.

This clone was counted only a few times. This sequence joins TRBV6-4 and TRBJ1-3; weak D call: TRBD1 (5 bases). The CDR3 totals 15 residues. Germline V CDR1 and CDR2: MRHNA, SNTAGT. V lost 9 bases and J 0 bases, leaving 15 bases between the germline ends. CDR3 nucleotides: TGTGCCAGGCCCCACAGGAGGGACTCTGGAAACACCATATATTTT. This sequence encodes CARPHRRDSGNTIYF.

This clone turned up a few times. The rearrangement uses TRBV2 and TRBJ2-2, with D unclear. CDR1 is SNHLY, CDR2 FYNNEI, per germline. Trimming removed 4 bases from V and 7 bases from J, with 13 bases in between. The length of the CDR3 is 14 residues. Here the CDR3 reads CASSVRGEGGELFF. CDR3 nucleotides: TGTGCCAGCAGTGTACGTGGGGAAGGCGGGGAGCTGTTTTTT.

A remark on this clone: This specimen includes other DNA sequences encoding the same CDR3. The chain links TRBV6-1 to TRBJ2-5; TRBD1 matches 7 bases. CDR3 length equals 15 residues. V was pared by 2 bases and J by 1 base, with 4 bases of the junction left unmatched. Germline lookup yields CDR1 MNHNS and CDR2 SASEGT. This chain's CDR3 is CASSELAGGQETQYF. In DNA form, the CDR3 reads TGTGCCAGCAGTGAATTGGCAGGGGGCCAAGAGACCCAGTACTTC.

The genes are TRBV4-1 and TRBJ1-4; the match to TRBD1 covers 9 bases. The V segment lost 4 bases and the J segment 8 bases; nucleotides outside the gene matches: 11. Germline assignment: CDR1 MGHRA and CDR2 YSYEKL. The CDR3 is 16 residues long. The CDR3 is CASSRGQGSETEKLFF. The CDR3 DNA reads TGCGCCAGCAGCCGGGGACAGGGCTCCGAAACAGAAAAACTGTTTTTT.

The V and J genes are TRBV2 and TRBJ1-4; tentatively, D is TRBD1 (5 bases). Per germline, CDR1 SNHLY and CDR2 FYNNEI. Deletions cut 3 bases from V and 7 bases from J, with 15 bases between. The CDR3 extends over 15 amino acids. In DNA form, the CDR3 reads TGTGCCAGCAGTGAGGGGGGGATACCCGGTGAAAAACTGTTTTTT. As protein: CASSEGGIPGEKLFF. The whole variable domain, remainder taken from reference TRBV2 and TRBJ1-4, is EPEVTQTPSHQVTQMGQEVILRCVPISNHLYFYWYRQILGQKVEFLVSFYNNEISEKSEIFDDQFSVERPDGSNFTLKIRSTKLEDSAMYFCASSEGGIPGEKLFFGSGTQLSVL.

J is TRBJ1-5 and V is TRBV7-9; perhaps TRBD1 as D (6 bases). The V gene's germline CDR1 is SEHNR and CDR2 FQNEAQ (reference sequence). This CDR3 spans 17 amino acids. V lost 5 bases and J lost 2, with 19 bases in between. CDR3 DNA sequence: TGTGCCAGCAGCCACGATACTACAGGGTTGGGCAATCAGCCCCAGCATTTT. The encoded protein is CASSHDTTGLGNQPQHF.

The chain joins TRBV29-1 to TRBJ2-7; TRBD1 matches 9 bases. V dropped 4 bases and J dropped 1; count of bases not matched to a gene: 8. The CDR3 has 15 amino acids. The germline gives CDR1 SQVTM, CDR2 ANQGSEA. The CDR3: CSVGSRGTGSYEQYF. The CDR3 bases are TGCAGCGTTGGCAGCCGGGGGACAGGGTCCTACGAGCAGTACTTC.

The V and J genes are TRBV10-3 and TRBJ1-5, with D hard to call. Trimming shortened V by 2 bases and J by 0 bases, and 8 bases separated the two germline ends. Germline lookup yields CDR1 ENHRY and CDR2 SYGVKD. The CDR3 contains 15 residues. The DNA for the CDR3 is TGTGCCATCAGTGAGGGGCAGTATAGCAATCAGCCCCAGCATTTT. This gives the protein CAISEGQYSNQPQHF.